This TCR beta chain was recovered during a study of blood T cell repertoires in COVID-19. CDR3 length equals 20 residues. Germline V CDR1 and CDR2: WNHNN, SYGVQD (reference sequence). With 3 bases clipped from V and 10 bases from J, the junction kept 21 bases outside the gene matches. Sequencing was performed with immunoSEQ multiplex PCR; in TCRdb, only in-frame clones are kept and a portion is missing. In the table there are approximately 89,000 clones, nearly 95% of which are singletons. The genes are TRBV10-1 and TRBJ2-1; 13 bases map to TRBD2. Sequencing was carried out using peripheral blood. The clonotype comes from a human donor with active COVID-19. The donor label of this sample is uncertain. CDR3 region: CASSDRTSGSPPGSRREQFF. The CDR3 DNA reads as TGCGCCAGCAGTGACCGGACTAGCGGGAGTCCCCCCGGGTCGCGGAGGGAGCAGTTCTTC.